These 28 T cell receptor beta chains originate from one sample sequenced in a study of technical replicates of blood from a few donors. Using immunoSEQ multiplex PCR, the repertoire was profiled, and TCRdb retains in-frame clones only, with some absent. The sample has approximately 75,000 clones; 95% to 98% are singletons. Sample: T cells isolated from PBMCs. All receptors derive from a human donor in good health.

This clone was counted a single time. The gene calls are TRBV5-4 and TRBJ2-3, with 14 bases fitting TRBD2. V trimming: 4 bases; J trimming: 5 bases; junction bases outside the gene matches: 6. The CDR3 length is 16 residues. CDR1 is SGHNT, CDR2 YYREEE, per germline (reference sequence). The CDR3 reads CASSPGLAGVGDTQYF. CDR3 nucleotides: TGTGCCAGCAGCCCGGGACTAGCGGGAGTTGGAGATACGCAGTATTTT.

J is TRBJ2-1 and V is TRBV5-4, with D possibly TRBD2 on 6 matching bases. V was clipped by 0 bases and J by 6 bases, with 13 bases between them. Looked up from germline, CDR1 is SGHNT and CDR2 is YYREEE (reference sequence). The CDR3 is made up of 15 amino acids. The CDR3 is CASSLVVSGLNEQFF. The CDR3, as DNA: TGTGCCAGCAGCTTGGTGGTTAGCGGACTCAATGAGCAGTTCTTC.

The gene calls are TRBV6-6 and TRBJ1-4, with 8 bases matching TRBD1. J was trimmed by 8 bases and V by 6 bases; bases with no gene match: 8. In germline, CDR1 is MNHNY, CDR2 SVGAGI (reference sequence). This CDR3 spans 14 amino acids. The CDR3 spells CASRPTGVQEKLFF. The DNA for the CDR3 is TGTGCCAGCAGACCGACAGGGGTTCAGGAAAAACTGTTTTTT.

This chain links TRBV2 with TRBJ2-7; 7 bases line up with TRBD1. The CDR3 sequence is 12 residues long. With 7 bases clipped from V and 6 bases from J, the junction kept 6 bases outside the gene matches. Germline CDR1 SNHLY, CDR2 FYNNEI. In DNA form, the CDR3 reads TGTGCCAGCACGCGACAGGGAAGCGAGCAGTACTTC. Translation gives CASTRQGSEQYF. The complete variable domain, with remaining parts taken from reference TRBV2 and TRBJ2-7, reads EPEVTQTPSHQVTQMGQEVILRCVPISNHLYFYWYRQILGQKVEFLVSFYNNEISEKSEIFDDQFSVERPDGSNFTLKIRSTKLEDSAMYFCASTRQGSEQYFGPGTRLTVT.

The chain employs TRBV5-5 and TRBJ2-1; maybe TRBD2 (5 bases). Germline V lookup: CDR1 SGHKS, CDR2 YYEKEE (reference sequence). Between the trimmed V and J ends, which lost 6 bases and 2 bases, there was a span of 15 bases. CDR3 length: 15 amino acids. The DNA for the CDR3 is TGTGCCAGCACGGAGGAGCCCTCCGCCTACAATGAGCAGTTCTTC. Translating it yields CASTEEPSAYNEQFF.

The chain combines TRBV19 with TRBJ1-1; 7 bases are shared with TRBD1. V was pared by 6 bases and J by 4 bases, with 5 bases of the junction left unmatched. This CDR3 comprises 13 residues. Germline assignment: CDR1 LNHDA and CDR2 SQIVND (reference sequence). The CDR3 nucleotides read TGTGCCAGTAGCTGGGACAGCGTCACTGAAGCTTTCTTT. Protein sequence: CASSWDSVTEAFF.

CDR3 region: CASSLGDRVITVAFF. Written as DNA, the CDR3 is TGTGCCAGCAGTTTAGGGGACAGGGTTATCACGGTAGCTTTCTTT. The chain recombines TRBV28 with TRBJ1-1; 9 bases map to TRBD1. Germline assignment: CDR1 MDHEN and CDR2 SYDVKM. This CDR3 has 15 amino acids. With V trimmed by 2 bases and J by 10 bases, 11 bases remained unmatched.

The V call is TRBV19, the J call TRBJ2-5, with D possibly TRBD1 on 6 matching bases. The CDR3 consists of 14 residues. Germline V gene sequence: CDR1 LNHDA, CDR2 SQIVND (reference sequence). V was cut by 3 bases and J by 4 bases, with 12 bases left in between. CDR3 sequence: CASSIRDKRETQYF. Here the CDR3 DNA reads TGTGCCAGTAGTATCCGGGACAAGCGAGAGACCCAGTACTTC.

The chain couples TRBV2 to TRBJ1-1; 10 bases are shared with TRBD1. In germline, CDR1 is SNHLY, CDR2 FYNNEI. This CDR3 comprises 17 residues. The V gene end was trimmed by 8 bases and the J gene end by 3 bases; junction bases not matched to a gene: 15. CDR3 residues: CASPRQPRTGGYTEAFF. For the CDR3, the DNA is TGTGCCAGCCCCCGTCAACCCCGGACAGGGGGTTACACTGAAGCTTTCTTT.

The J gene is TRBJ1-2, the V gene TRBV6-5; 9 bases fit TRBD1. The CDR3 has 14 amino acids. CDR1 and CDR2 from the germline V gene are MNHEY and SVGAGI. V lost 5 bases and J lost 7; bases outside the gene matches: 8. The CDR3 loop is CASSGRDREVGYTF. The CDR3 DNA follows: TGTGCCAGCAGTGGACGGGACAGGGAGGTTGGCTACACCTTC.

The chain recombines TRBV7-3 with TRBJ2-7, with TRBD2 matching over 10 bases. Germline V gene lookup returns CDR1 SGHTA and CDR2 FQGTGA. This CDR3 is built from 15 residues. The V segment lost 3 bases and the J segment 3 bases; nucleotides outside the gene matches: 5. The CDR3 here is CASSLGAGGNYEQYF. In nucleotides, the CDR3 is TGTGCCAGCAGCTTGGGAGCGGGGGGGAACTACGAGCAGTACTTC.

The V call is TRBV4-1, the J call TRBJ2-2, with TRBD2 as a possible D gene (5 bases). The CDR3 length is 15 residues. V lost 1 base and J 6 bases, leaving 12 bases between the germline ends. Germline CDR1 reads MGHRA; CDR2 reads YSYEKL. CDR3 coding DNA: TGCGCCAGCAGCCAAGTCTTAGGGAGTCCCGGGGAGCTGTTTTTT. Protein product: CASSQVLGSPGELFF.

CDR3 nucleotide sequence: TGCGCCAGCAGCGGGTGGGAATCTAGCTCCCAAGAGACCCAGTACTTC. Amino acids: CASSGWESSSQETQYF. This chain connects TRBV4-1 to TRBJ2-5; TRBD2 is a possible D gene (5 bases). CDR3 length: 16 amino acids. V gave up 5 bases and J gave up 1 base, with 17 bases separating them. The germline V gene has CDR1 MGHRA and CDR2 YSYEKL.

The chain couples TRBV30 to TRBJ1-1; 9 positions match TRBD1. The CDR3 spans 12 residues. Unmatched junction bases numbered 1, after V lost 0 bases and J lost 8 bases. Germline CDR1 is GTSNPN and CDR2 is SVGIG (reference sequence). CDR3 in DNA: TGTGCCTGGAGTGTTGGGACAGGGGAAGCTTTCTTT. Its protein product is CAWSVGTGEAFF.

The CDR3 region is CASSAPLGTGVNQPQHF. DNA of the CDR3: TGTGCCAGCAGTGCTCCCTTGGGGACAGGGGTTAATCAGCCCCAGCATTTT. The chain employs TRBV28 and TRBJ1-5, with 10 positions matching TRBD1. Trimming removed 5 bases from V and 4 bases from J; junction bases left unmatched: 11. This CDR3 is built from 17 residues. Germline V gene data show CDR1 as MDHEN and CDR2 as SYDVKM.

This sequence joins TRBV5-3 and TRBJ2-7; a possible D gene is TRBD1 (6 bases). TRBV5-3 is treated as an ORF (open reading frame) with a function not yet certain. Trimming cost V 7 bases and J 6 bases, with 17 bases left between them. The CDR3 has 13 amino acids. Here the CDR3 DNA reads TGTGCCAGAGATGCCCCAGGGGTTTTCGAGCAGTACTTC. It translates to CARDAPGVFEQYF.

The V gene is TRBV5-1, the J gene TRBJ1-2, with 7 bases lining up with TRBD1. Germline loops: CDR1 SGHRS, CDR2 YFSETQ. With V trimmed by 4 bases and J by 2 bases, 5 bases remained unmatched. CDR3 size: 14 residues. CDR3: CASSHEQGNYGYTF. CDR3 nucleotides: TGCGCCAGCAGCCATGAACAGGGGAACTATGGCTACACCTTC.

The rearrangement uses TRBV29-1 and TRBJ2-1, with TRBD2 matching over 9 bases. Germline V gene data show CDR1 as SQVTM and CDR2 as ANQGSEA. Germline trimming cut 2 bases from V and 5 bases from J; bases unmatched to any gene: 7. The CDR3 is 15 residues long. CDR3 DNA: TGCAGCGTTGAAAGGAGGCTAGCGGGGAACAATGAGCAGTTCTTC. As protein: CSVERRLAGNNEQFF.

This clone has just one count. The CDR3 DNA reads as TGCAGCGTTGGTTCGTCCCGCACAGATACGCAGTATTTT. It translates to CSVGSSRTDTQYF. The V call is TRBV29-1, the J call TRBJ2-3; D not certain. Trimming shortened V by 4 bases and J by 1 base, and 9 bases separated the two germline ends. CDR1 is SQVTM and CDR2 is ANQGSEA in the germline V gene. The CDR3 length is 13 residues.

The chain carries TRBV28 and TRBJ2-7, with 7 bases matching TRBD2. Per the germline V gene, CDR1 is MDHEN and CDR2 is SYDVKM. V lost 3 bases to trimming and J lost 5 bases; unmatched junction nucleotides: 13. This CDR3 spans 16 amino acids. CDR3 in amino acids: CASSFSLAVRRHEQYF. For the CDR3, the DNA is TGTGCCAGCAGTTTTTCGCTAGCGGTGCGGAGGCACGAGCAGTACTTC.

CDR3 DNA: TGTGCCAGCAGCCTACATAGACAGGGAGTGAACACTGAAGCTTTCTTT. This encodes CASSLHRQGVNTEAFF. The chain couples TRBV7-9 to TRBJ1-1; 7 bases map to TRBD1. Germline V lookup: CDR1 SEHNR, CDR2 FQNEAQ (reference sequence). This CDR3 spans 16 amino acids. The V segment lost 5 bases and the J segment 0 bases; nucleotides outside the gene matches: 9.

V and J are TRBV2 and TRBJ1-1, with TRBD1 matching over 7 bases. The CDR3 length is 16 residues. V lost 2 bases and J lost 0; bases outside the gene matches: 6. CDR1 and CDR2 (germline): SNHLY, FYNNEI. The CDR3 DNA is TGTGCCAGCAGTGAAAGCGAGGGGGCGGTGAACACTGAAGCTTTCTTT. Its protein product is CASSESEGAVNTEAFF.

The rearrangement joins TRBV4-1 to TRBJ1-1, with 12 bases matching TRBD1. Germline V gives CDR1 MGHRA, CDR2 YSYEKL. The CDR3 loop spans 16 amino acids. Trimming at V came to 4 bases and at J to 1 base, leaving 4 bases not matched to a gene. CDR3 in amino acids: CASSRDRGRGNTEAFF. DNA for the CDR3: TGCGCCAGCAGCCGGGACAGGGGGCGCGGGAACACTGAAGCTTTCTTT.

The rearrangement joins TRBV28 to TRBJ1-1; tentatively, D is TRBD1 (6 bases). V gave up 7 bases and J gave up 5 bases, with 8 bases separating them. This CDR3 spans 11 amino acids. Germline lookup yields CDR1 MDHEN and CDR2 SYDVKM. The DNA of the CDR3 is TGTGCCAGCATTCAGGGGACTGAAGCTTTCTTT. It codes for CASIQGTEAFF.

V usage is TRBV28 and J usage is TRBJ1-5; D is uncertain. There are 11 residues in the CDR3. With 6 bases removed from V and 4 bases from J, the gap between germline ends came to 4 bases. In germline, CDR1 is MDHEN, CDR2 SYDVKM. CDR3 DNA: TGTGCCAGCAGCCATAATCAGCCCCAGCATTTT. Translation: CASSHNQPQHF.

This chain uses TRBV2 with TRBJ1-3, with 7 bases fitting TRBD1. Germline assignment: CDR1 SNHLY and CDR2 FYNNEI. With 1 base clipped from V and 2 bases from J, the junction kept 5 bases outside the gene matches. The CDR3 runs 16 residues. This chain's CDR3 is CASSEVSTGAGNTIYF. The CDR3, as DNA: TGTGCCAGCAGTGAAGTTTCTACAGGGGCTGGAAACACCATATATTTT. Full variable domain (missing parts from reference TRBV2 and TRBJ1-3): EPEVTQTPSHQVTQMGQEVILRCVPISNHLYFYWYRQILGQKVEFLVSFYNNEISEKSEIFDDQFSVERPDGSNFTLKIRSTKLEDSAMYFCASSEVSTGAGNTIYFGEGSWLTVV.

V gene TRBV11-2 combines with J gene TRBJ2-1; possible D gene TRBD2, 6 bases. CDR3 length: 16 residues. Looked up from germline, CDR1 is SGHAT and CDR2 is FQNNGV. V lost 0 bases to trimming and J lost 3 bases, with 12 bases between them. In nucleotides, the CDR3 is TGTGCCAGCAGCTTAGACCCTCCGGGAGTCTACAATGAGCAGTTCTTC. Amino acids: CASSLDPPGVYNEQFF.

The chain is built from TRBV9 and TRBJ1-3; D may be TRBD1 (6 bases). The CDR3 loop spans 15 amino acids. Trimming pared 1 base from V and 4 bases from J, leaving 12 bases between. Germline CDR1 reads SGDLS; CDR2 reads YYNGEE. The chain's CDR3 is CASSVMGQRGNTIYF. The CDR3 DNA is TGTGCCAGCAGCGTAATGGGACAAAGGGGAAACACCATATATTTT. The full variable domain, rest sourced from reference TRBV9 and TRBJ1-3, is DSGVTQTPKHLITATGQRVTLRCSPRSGDLSVYWYQQSLDQGLQFLIQYYNGEERAKGNILERFSAQQFPDLHSELNLSSLELGDSALYFCASSVMGQRGNTIYFGEGSWLTVV.